Shown below are 32 T cell receptor beta chains from a single sample sequenced in a study of early T cells in non-severe SARS-CoV-2 infection. TCRdb analysed the 5' RACE reads with MiXCR anew, one entry per CDR3 protein. The sample records about 83,000 distinct CDR3 sequences, roughly 15% being singletons. Sequenced input: whole blood. All receptors come from an adult who was a healthcare worker with PCR-confirmed SARS-CoV-2 infection or an uninfected control (not recorded which).

Many counts were recorded for this clonotype. The gene calls are TRBV7-3 and TRBJ2-7, with TRBD1 matching 8 bases. V lost 1 base, J lost 6 bases, and 8 bases stayed unmatched. The germline V gene encodes CDR1 SGHTA and CDR2 FQGTGA. The CDR3 runs 15 residues. The CDR3 loop reads CASSLIGRGLGEQYF. The CDR3 DNA is TGTGCCAGCAGCTTAATAGGCAGGGGGCTAGGCGAGCAGTACTTC.

This clonotype has a count of ten or more. The chain uses TRBV2 and TRBJ2-7; D gene uncertain. The CDR3 runs 12 residues. V was trimmed by 5 bases and J by 3 bases, leaving 8 bases between them. Per the germline V gene, CDR1 is SNHLY and CDR2 is FYNNEI. The chain's CDR3 is CASSHDLYEQYF. CDR3 DNA: TGTGCCAGCAGTCACGACCTCTACGAGCAGTACTTC.

This sequence joins TRBV29-1 and TRBJ2-3; maybe TRBD2 (5 bases). Between the trimmed V and J ends, which lost 6 bases and 0 bases, there was a span of 10 bases. This CDR3 spans 13 amino acids. Germline V gives CDR1 SQVTM, CDR2 ANQGSEA. DNA for the CDR3: TGCAGCGTGACTACTAGAAGCACAGATACGCAGTATTTT. Its protein product is CSVTTRSTDTQYF.

The rearrangement links TRBV12-3 or TRBV12-4 to TRBJ2-5, with 15 bases matching TRBD2. Trimming removed 5 bases from V and 5 bases from J; junction bases left unmatched: 6. The CDR3 extends over 16 amino acids. DNA for the CDR3: TGTGCCAGCAGTCCAGGACTAGCGGGGGGGCTGGAGACCCAGTACTTC. It yields the protein CASSPGLAGGLETQYF.

At least ten counts were recorded for this clonotype. This chain uses TRBV5-1 with TRBJ2-2, with 9 bases aligning to TRBD1. CDR1 SGHRS and CDR2 YFSETQ come from the germline V gene. This CDR3 has 15 amino acids. Unmatched junction bases numbered 7, after V lost 3 bases and J lost 7 bases. As DNA, the CDR3 is TGCGCCAGCAGCTCAGGACAGGGGAAGCACGGGGAGCTGTTTTTT. Residues: CASSSGQGKHGELFF.

V and J are TRBV15 and TRBJ2-3; the D gene is possibly TRBD2 (7 bases). The CDR3 is 15 amino acids. Germline values: CDR1 LNHNV, CDR2 YYDKDF (reference sequence). Trimming removed 1 base at V and 8 bases at J, with 16 bases between. The CDR3 reads CATSRAGGPTATQYF. DNA of the CDR3: TGTGCCACCAGCAGAGCGGGGGGCCCTACGGCTACGCAGTATTTT.

This clonotype was observed many times. This chain links TRBV6-5 with TRBJ2-2; D is uncertain. V was shortened by 2 bases and J by 8 bases, with 9 bases between the two germline ends. Per germline, CDR1 MNHEY and CDR2 SVGAGI. The CDR3 covers 13 residues. The CDR3 region is CASSYVSSGELFF. In DNA form, the CDR3 reads TGTGCCAGCAGTTACGTCTCTTCGGGGGAGCTGTTTTTT.

A remark on this clonotype: A much larger clone lies a single base off, so this may be a read error. The chain uses TRBV9 and TRBJ2-5; 13 positions match TRBD2. The CDR3 runs to 17 residues. Germline CDR1 SGDLS, CDR2 YYNGEE. In nucleotides, the CDR3 is TGTGCCAGCAGCGTAGGGGGACTAGCGGGGATGAAAGAGACCCAGAACTTC. It codes for CASSVGGLAGMKETQNF.

The gene calls are TRBV7-2 and TRBJ1-3; a weak D match, TRBD1 (5 bases). CDR3 length: 16 amino acids. V was pared by 6 bases and J by 0 bases, with 15 bases between. Germline-derived CDR1 and CDR2 are SGHTA and FQGNSA. The CDR3 loop is CASSRSGPHSGNTIYF. Here the CDR3 DNA reads TGTGCCAGCAGTCGATCGGGACCGCACTCTGGAAACACCATATATTTT.

This clonotype was counted a few times. The chain joins TRBV18 to TRBJ1-5, with 11 bases that match TRBD1. The germline gives CDR1 KGHSH, CDR2 LQKENI. The CDR3 extends over 14 amino acids. V trimming: 4 bases; J trimming: 5 bases; junction bases outside the gene matches: 1. In nucleotides, the CDR3 is TGTGCCAGCTCACGGACAGGGGGCGATCAGCCCCAGCATTTT. It encodes CASSRTGGDQPQHF. Combining the CDR3 with reference TRBV18 and TRBJ1-5 gives the whole variable domain NAGVMQNPRHLVRRRGQEARLRCSPMKGHSHVYWYRQLPEEGLKFMVYLQKENIIDESGMPKERFSAEFPKEGPSILRIQQVVRGDSAAYFCASSRTGGDQPQHFGDGTRLSIL.

The chain links TRBV7-2 to TRBJ2-3, with D unresolved. Germline loops: CDR1 SGHTA, CDR2 FQGNSA. The CDR3 has 14 residues. Trimming shortened V by 5 bases and J by 2 bases, and 11 bases separated the two germline ends. The CDR3 sequence: CASSGRTYTDTQYF. CDR3 in DNA: TGTGCCAGCAGCGGACGGACCTACACAGATACGCAGTATTTT. The complete variable domain, with remaining parts taken from reference TRBV7-2 and TRBJ2-3, reads GAGVSQSPSNKVTEKGKDVELRCDPISGHTALYWYRQSLGQGLEFLIYFQGNSAPDKSGLPSDRFSAERTGGSVSTLTIQRTQQEDSAVYLCASSGRTYTDTQYFGPGTRLTVL.

The chain joins TRBV2 to TRBJ1-5, with a tentative D call TRBD1 (6 bases). Germline CDR1 and CDR2: SNHLY and FYNNEI. The CDR3 covers 13 residues. V was cut by 5 bases and J by 9 bases, with 14 bases left in between. The CDR3 nucleotides are TGTGCCAGCAGTCTCGGGGGCCGTTGGCCCCAGCATTTT. Amino acids: CASSLGGRWPQHF.

This clonotype was seen ten or more times. V gene TRBV7-2 combines with J gene TRBJ1-5; D may be TRBD1 (6 bases). Germline V gene lookup returns CDR1 SGHTA and CDR2 FQGNSA. The CDR3 consists of 14 residues. V lost 5 bases and J lost 6, with 14 bases in between. The CDR3 DNA follows: TGTGCCAGCAGCCTCCAGGGGCAGGGTCAGCCCCAGCATTTT. Its translation is CASSLQGQGQPQHF.

This clonotype appeared many times. The J gene is TRBJ1-2, the V gene TRBV14; D call uncertain. The germline CDR1 and CDR2 sequences are SGHDN and FVKESK. CDR3 size: 15 residues. V dropped 0 bases and J dropped 5 bases, with 13 bases sitting between them. In DNA form, the CDR3 reads TGTGCCAGCAGCCAAGATCAGTCAGCTACTTATGGCTACACCTTC. Its protein product is CASSQDQSATYGYTF.

This clonotype was seen a handful of times. The chain carries TRBV6-2 or TRBV6-3 and TRBJ2-7, with 7 bases that match TRBD2. Germline V gene data show CDR1 as MNHEY and CDR2 as SVGEGT. Germline trimming cut 4 bases from V and 1 base from J; bases unmatched to any gene: 7. The CDR3 is 15 amino acids. In nucleotides, the CDR3 is TGTGCCAGCAGTTTCGCCGGACTAGGGTCCTACGAGCAGTACTTC. Amino acid sequence: CASSFAGLGSYEQYF.

This chain links TRBV11-2 with TRBJ2-1; TRBD1 matches at 7 bases. The CDR3 is made up of 15 amino acids. Trimming took 6 bases from V and 1 from J; bases not matched to a gene: 6. Germline V lookup: CDR1 SGHAT, CDR2 FQNNGV. The CDR3 DNA follows: TGTGCCAGCAGGGCATGGGGACAGTCCTACAATGAGCAGTTCTTC. Amino acid sequence: CASRAWGQSYNEQFF.

The rearrangement joins TRBV6-6 to TRBJ2-7; 10 positions agree with TRBD1. This CDR3 spans 13 amino acids. The junction had 5 bases not matched to a gene; V was cut back by 4 bases and J by 8 bases. Germline V gene data show CDR1 as MNHNY and CDR2 as SVGAGI (reference sequence). The CDR3 nucleotides are TGTGCCAGCAGTTCGGGACAGGGGAAGAAGCAGTACTTC. Translating it yields CASSSGQGKKQYF.

J is TRBJ2-1 and V is TRBV6-2 or TRBV6-3; D is possibly TRBD1 (6 bases). The CDR3 is 15 amino acids. V gave up 8 bases and J gave up 7 bases, with 21 bases separating them. Germline assignment: CDR1 MNHEY and CDR2 SVGEGT. Here the CDR3 DNA reads TGTGCCAGCGCTTCTTGGGTAGCGAGGGGGAATGAGCAGTTCTTC. Its translation: CASASWVARGNEQFF.

This clonotype was detected many times. The gene calls are TRBV29-1 and TRBJ2-5, with D possibly TRBD1 on 6 matching bases. The CDR3 sequence is 14 residues long. The germline V and J ends were trimmed by 0 bases and 1 base, with 9 bases remaining between them. Germline CDR1 SQVTM, CDR2 ANQGSEA. The CDR3 DNA is TGCAGCGTTGAAGATTGGACAGCCCAAGAGACCCAGTACTTC. Translation: CSVEDWTAQETQYF.

CDR3 residues: CASSYSTAPEAFF. The CDR3 nucleotides are TGTGCCAGCAGTTACTCGACGGCGCCGGAAGCTTTCTTT. The V gene is TRBV6-5, the J gene TRBJ1-1; unclear D gene. The CDR3 covers 13 residues. Germline V lookup: CDR1 MNHEY, CDR2 SVGAGI. The V gene lost 0 bases and the J gene lost 8 bases, with 10 bases spanning the gap.

This clonotype has ten or more counts. The V and J genes are TRBV6-2 or TRBV6-3 and TRBJ2-1; TRBD2 matches 16 bases. CDR3 length: 15 amino acids. J lost 13 bases, V lost 6 bases, and 9 bases had no gene match. CDR1 and CDR2 from the germline V gene are MNHEY and SVGEGT. CDR3 sequence reads: CASSQPGTSGRAQFF. In DNA form, the CDR3 reads TGTGCCAGCAGCCAGCCCGGGACTAGCGGGAGGGCTCAGTTCTTC.

This clonotype has a count of ten or more. The chain couples TRBV10-2 to TRBJ2-7, with D perhaps given as TRBD1 or TRBD2 (5 bases each). V shed 10 bases and J shed 2 bases, with 15 bases lying between them. Germline V gives CDR1 WSHSY, CDR2 SAAADI. This CDR3 spans 13 amino acids. DNA for the CDR3: TGCGCCACCGCAACGGGACCCACCTACGAGCAGTACTTC. Translated: CATATGPTYEQYF.

V usage is TRBV7-9 and J usage is TRBJ1-1; D is unresolved. Germline loops: CDR1 SEHNR, CDR2 FQNEAQ (reference sequence). There are 14 residues in the CDR3. V dropped 1 base and J dropped 4 bases, with 10 bases sitting between them. The CDR3 here is CASSLVERFTEAFF. The CDR3 coding sequence is TGTGCCAGCAGCTTAGTTGAGCGGTTCACTGAAGCTTTCTTT.

This clonotype has a handful of counts. The chain has TRBV20-1 and TRBJ2-1, with D hard to call. Germline CDR1 reads DFQATT; CDR2 reads SNEGSKA (reference sequence). Trimming shortened V by 1 base and J by 6 bases, and 13 bases separated the two germline ends. The CDR3 sequence is 14 residues long. Written as DNA, the CDR3 is TGCAGTGCTAGAGCCCCCCTTCCGGGCAATGAGCAGTTCTTC. Protein product: CSARAPLPGNEQFF.

V gene TRBV11-2 combines with J gene TRBJ2-3; 9 bases line up with TRBD2. The CDR3 is made up of 17 amino acids. Trimming cost V 3 bases and J 0 bases; bases outside gene matches: 7. The germline V gene encodes CDR1 SGHAT and CDR2 FQNNGV. CDR3 nucleotide sequence: TGTGCCAGCAGCTTGCGGGGGGGCCTTGGGAGCACAGATACGCAGTATTTT. It specifies CASSLRGGLGSTDTQYF.

This clonotype has just a few counts. The V call is TRBV2, the J call TRBJ1-1, with D possibly TRBD1 on 5 matching bases. The CDR3 contains 13 residues. Germline V gives CDR1 SNHLY, CDR2 FYNNEI. The germline V and J ends were trimmed by 7 bases and 1 base, with 10 bases remaining between them. The CDR3 loop reads CASIREENTEAFF. For the CDR3, the DNA is TGTGCCAGCATCAGGGAGGAGAACACTGAAGCTTTCTTT.

Many counts were recorded for this clonotype. The CDR3 DNA reads TGTGCCAGCAGTGAACAGGGAGCAAACACTGAAGCTTTCTTT. It is translated as CASSEQGANTEAFF. The rearrangement joins TRBV6-1 to TRBJ1-1; D is possibly TRBD1 (5 bases). CDR1 MNHNS and CDR2 SASEGT come from the germline V gene. This CDR3 contains 14 residues. V was clipped by 2 bases and J by 2 bases, with 9 bases between them.

This clonotype was recorded at least ten times. The chain is built from TRBV7-2 and TRBJ2-2; 9 bases align to TRBD2. The junction had 10 bases not matched to a gene; V was cut back by 5 bases and J by 6 bases. Germline V CDR1 and CDR2: SGHTA, FQGNSA. This CDR3 spans 16 amino acids. CDR3 nucleotides: TGTGCCAGCAGCGTGCGGGGGGGCAGTAGCTCCGGGGAGCTGTTTTTT. Protein sequence: CASSVRGGSSSGELFF.

This chain links TRBV30 with TRBJ1-2; D unclear. V was cut by 3 bases and J by 8 bases, with 22 bases left in between. Germline V gene data show CDR1 as GTSNPN and CDR2 as SVGIG (reference sequence). This CDR3 contains 15 residues. The CDR3 protein is CAWSDYRGVAGGYTF. CDR3 sequence (DNA): TGTGCCTGGAGCGATTACCGCGGCGTAGCGGGCGGCTACACCTTC.

This clonotype was seen repeatedly, ten times or more. V is TRBV18 and J is TRBJ2-7, with 8 bases identical to TRBD1. V was clipped by 5 bases and J by 4 bases; unmatched bases: 7. The germline V gene encodes CDR1 KGHSH and CDR2 LQKENI. The CDR3 has 14 amino acids. The CDR3 coding sequence is TGTGCCAGCTCATCCGGGACAGGATCGTACGAGCAGTACTTC. Translation gives CASSSGTGSYEQYF.

This clonotype was recorded once. This chain links TRBV7-9 with TRBJ1-1, with D possibly matching TRBD1 (6 bases). Trimming pared 2 bases from V and 7 bases from J, leaving 11 bases between. CDR3 length: 13 residues. Germline CDR1 is SEHNR and CDR2 is FQNEAQ (reference sequence). The CDR3 loop reads CASSLLEGGEAFF. The CDR3 DNA is TGTGCCAGCAGCTTACTAGAAGGGGGTGAAGCTTTCTTT.

There are a few counts of this clonotype. This chain uses TRBV2 with TRBJ1-5; D uncertain. CDR1 and CDR2 (germline): SNHLY, FYNNEI. V lost 1 base and J 0 bases, leaving 4 bases between the germline ends. The CDR3 sequence is 14 residues long. CDR3 residues: CASSEVYSNQPQHF. The CDR3 nucleotides are TGTGCCAGCAGTGAAGTGTATAGCAATCAGCCCCAGCATTTT.